This T cell receptor beta chain comes out of a study of T cells in Graves' hyperthyroidism and ophthalmopathy. TCR beta CDR3 sequences were amplified from RNA transcripts. The HTBI primer set drove a first-round RT-PCR of the TCR CDR3. TCRdb fed the multiplex PCR reads into MiXCR, producing one record per CDR3 protein. This table holds around 180,000 distinct CDR3 sequences, approximately 15% found once. This clonotype was detected many times. The CDR3 sequence is 12 residues long. Germline V CDR1 and CDR2: DFQATT, SNEGSKA (reference sequence). Trimming stripped 0 bases from V and 7 bases from J, with 9 bases between.

The rearrangement links TRBV20-1 to TRBJ1-1; the D is unclear. This clonotype was sampled from a woman aged 50 to 60 with Graves' hyperthyroidism. Source material: blood. The CDR3: CSARESIDEAFF. Here the CDR3 DNA reads TGCAGTGCTAGAGAATCGATAGATGAAGCTTTCTTT.